The clone carrying this T cell receptor (beta chain) was detected once. Participants' own reports of clinical history determined their cohort assignment. This record belongs to a study of blood T cell repertoires in COVID-19. Background on the study: PBMCs, B-cell-depleted T cells, or T cells were the source of the cDNA or gDNA that made up the material.

Per the study methods: Estimation of nucleated cell counts was performed using reference gene primer amplification. The protocol was immunoSEQ multiplex PCR, while the TCRdb copy is restricted to in-frame clones and leaves out a portion. V and J calls and clone size are copied from that table; D and trimming were computed from the DNA. This table has 150,000 to 200,000 clones, approximately 80% appearing once. The CDR3 runs 17 residues. V was pared by 0 bases and J by 4 bases, with 16 bases between. Germline assignment: CDR1 LGHDT and CDR2 YNNKEL (reference sequence). The chain is built from TRBV3-1 (or the pseudogene TRBV3-2) and TRBJ1-5, with D possibly matching TRBD1 (5 bases). The clonotype comes from a man aged 45-60 years who had recovered from COVID-19. The specimen was PBMCs or T cells enriched from blood (not recorded which). The CDR3 loop reads CASSQDQAGWGNQPQHF. CDR3 in DNA: TGTGCCAGCAGCCAAGATCAGGCAGGGTGGGGTAATCAGCCCCAGCATTTT.